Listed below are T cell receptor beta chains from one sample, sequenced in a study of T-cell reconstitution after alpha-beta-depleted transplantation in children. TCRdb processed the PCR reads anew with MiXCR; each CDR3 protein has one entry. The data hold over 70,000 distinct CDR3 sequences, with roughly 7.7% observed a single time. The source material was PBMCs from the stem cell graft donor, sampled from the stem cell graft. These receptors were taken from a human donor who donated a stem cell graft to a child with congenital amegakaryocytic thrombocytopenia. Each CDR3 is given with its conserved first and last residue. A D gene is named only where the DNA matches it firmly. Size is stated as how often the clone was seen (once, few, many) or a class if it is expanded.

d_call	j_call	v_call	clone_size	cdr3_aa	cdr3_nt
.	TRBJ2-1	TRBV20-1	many	CSARVGSEQFF	TGCAGTGCTAGAGTGGGCAGTGAGCAGTTCTTC
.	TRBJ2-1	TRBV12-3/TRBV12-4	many	CASSLGVDRAQFF	TGTGCCAGCAGTTTAGGAGTAGATCGGGCGCAGTTCTTC
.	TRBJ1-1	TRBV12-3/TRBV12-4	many	CASSLEGPGTEAFF	TGTGCCAGCAGTTTAGAGGGCCCGGGGACTGAAGCTTTCTTT
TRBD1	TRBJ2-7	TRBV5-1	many	CASSDTGQEYYEQYF	TGCGCCAGCAGCGACACGGGACAGGAGTACTACGAGCAGTACTTC
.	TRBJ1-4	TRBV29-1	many	CSFRGEGEKLFF	TGCAGCTTCAGGGGTGAAGGGGAAAAACTGTTTTTT
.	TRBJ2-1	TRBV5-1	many	CASSWTTPSYNEQFF	TGCGCCAGCAGCTGGACTACTCCCTCCTACAATGAGCAGTTCTTC
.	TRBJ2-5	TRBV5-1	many	CASSPGLSETQYF	TGCGCCAGCAGCCCCGGACTCAGTGAGACCCAGTACTTC
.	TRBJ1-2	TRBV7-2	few	CASSSSNNYGYTF	TGTGCCAGCAGCTCTTCGAATAACTATGGCTACACCTTC
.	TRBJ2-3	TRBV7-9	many	CASSLGSLDTQYF	TGTGCCAGCAGCTTGGGCAGCCTAGATACGCAGTATTTT
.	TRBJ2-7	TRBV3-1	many	CASSRAPTGQRESYEQYF	TGTGCCAGCAGCCGTGCACCCACCGGACAGCGTGAATCCTACGAGCAGTACTTC